These T cell receptor beta chains were read from a single sample in a study of beta chain features in type 1 diabetes. Assay: immunoSEQ multiplex PCR; the TCRdb copy retains only in-frame clones and omits some. Of fewer than 400,000 clones listed, approximately 10% are singletons. Sequencing was carried out using central memory CD4+ T cells from blood. Receptor source: a man aged 25 to 45 with type 1 diabetes. Both conserved end residues are part of each CDR3. The D gene is left open where the match is weak. Size is omitted from some rows. Given values are once, few, many or a class for expanded clones.

d_gene	abundance	v_gene	j_gene	CDR3aa	CDR3nt
NA	NA	TRBV5-6	TRBJ2-7	CASSFLETYEQYF	TGTGCCAGCAGCTTTTTGGAGACCTACGAGCAGTACTTC
NA	NA	TRBV7-2	TRBJ2-3	CASSSSQDTQYF	TGTGCCAGCAGCTCATCTCAAGATACGCAGTATTTT
NA	few	TRBV6-5	TRBJ2-3	CASRQGDTQYF	TGTGCCAGCAGGCAGGGAGATACGCAGTATTTT
NA	few	TRBV7-9	TRBJ2-3	CASSPPSDDTQYF	TGTGCCAGCAGCCCTCCTAGCGATGATACGCAGTATTTT
NA	NA	TRBV6-5	TRBJ2-5	CASSLQDGETQYF	TGTGCCAGCAGTTTACAGGATGGGGAGACCCAGTACTTC
TRBD1	NA	TRBV27	TRBJ2-3	CASSYRGGSDTQYF	TGTGCCAGCAGCTACAGGGGTGGGTCAGATACGCAGTATTTT
TRBD1	NA	TRBV19	TRBJ1-4	CASSPTGNNEKLFF	TGTGCCAGTAGCCCGACAGGGAATAATGAAAAACTGTTTTTT
NA	few	TRBV7-2	TRBJ2-7	CASSLALGRRYEQYF	TGTGCCAGCAGCTTAGCCCTAGGGCGAAGGTACGAGCAGTACTTC
NA	few	TRBV25-1	TRBJ1-2	CASSEGHFDNYGYTF	TGTGCCAGCAGTGAGGGGCATTTTGACAACTATGGCTACACCTTC
NA	NA	TRBV23-1	TRBJ1-5	CASSQSNRDSETKPQHF	TGCGCCAGCAGTCAATCGAACAGGGATTCGGAAACGAAGCCCCAGCATTTT
NA	few	TRBV2	TRBJ1-2	CASSSTGASYGYTF	TGTGCCAGCAGTTCGACGGGGGCATCCTACGGCTACACCTTC
NA	NA	TRBV19	TRBJ2-3	CASSGDTQYF	TGTGCCAGCTCGGGAGATACGCAGTATTTT
NA	few	TRBV7-2	TRBJ1-1	CASSFTTGSNTEAFF	TGTGCCAGCAGCTTCACGACAGGATCGAACACTGAAGCTTTCTTT
NA	many	TRBV10-3	TRBJ2-5	CATALSGQEETQYF	TGTGCCACGGCCCTCTCGGGACAAGAAGAGACCCAGTACTTC
NA	many	TRBV19	TRBJ2-3	CASSKLAGADTQYF	TGTGCCAGTAGTAAACTTGCCGGCGCAGATACGCAGTATTTT
NA	few	TRBV9	TRBJ2-1	CASSARDHDGEQFF	TGTGCCAGCAGCGCCCGGGACCACGACGGTGAGCAGTTCTTC
NA	NA	TRBV7-2	TRBJ1-2	CASTPFLTYYGYTF	TGTGCCAGCACCCCTTTTCTCACCTACTATGGCTACACCTTC
TRBD1	NA	TRBV19	TRBJ1-2	CASSTPGQPFYGYTF	TGTGCCAGTAGTACACCGGGACAGCCTTTCTATGGCTACACCTTC
NA	NA	TRBV4-3	TRBJ1-1	CASSQDLAQRAFF	TGCGCCAGCAGCCAAGATCTGGCCCAGCGAGCTTTCTTT
TRBD2	few	TRBV9	TRBJ2-2	CASSVTSGITGELFF	TGTGCCAGCAGTGTGACTAGCGGAATCACCGGGGAGCTGTTTTTT
NA	few	TRBV7-9	TRBJ1-1	CASGYAATGMNTEAFF	TGTGCCAGCGGCTATGCGGCGACGGGGATGAACACTGAAGCTTTCTTT
NA	NA	TRBV7-9	TRBJ1-4	CASSPTNRGQLFF	TGTGCCAGCAGCCCCACAAATCGAGGCCAACTGTTTTTT
NA	few	TRBV5-1	TRBJ2-3	CASSFRVAPDTQYF	TGCGCCAGCAGCTTTAGGGTAGCCCCGGATACGCAGTATTTT
TRBD2	NA	TRBV4-3	TRBJ2-7	CASSQGSGGAAYEQYF	TGCGCCAGCAGCCAGGGTAGCGGGGGGGCGGCCTACGAGCAGTACTTC
NA	NA	TRBV9	TRBJ1-1	CASSLTSNTEAFF	TGTGCCAGCTCCCTCACCTCGAACACTGAAGCTTTCTTT
NA	NA	TRBV6-6	TRBJ2-2	CASTLDRPNTGELFF	TGTGCCAGCACCCTAGACAGGCCCAACACCGGGGAGCTGTTTTTT
NA	NA	TRBV7-2	TRBJ2-7	CASSLAAGVKYEQYF	TGTGCCAGCAGCTTAGCCGCAGGGGTTAAGTACGAGCAGTACTTC